This TCR beta chain comes out of a study of beta chain features in type 1 diabetes. Study-wide results and caveats: When Type 1 diabetes patients were examined, their TCRB CDR3s proved moderately but significantly shorter in all four CD4+ subsets. More deletions and fewer insertions at VDJ junctions were seen in type 1 diabetes patients.

V lost 6 bases and J 4 bases, leaving 27 bases between the germline ends. The CDR3 is made up of 19 amino acids. Germline CDR1 is ENHRY and CDR2 is SYGVKD. Concerning this clone itself: Its target is not known.

Expressed TCRB transcripts were sequenced after all isolated RNA was converted to cDNA. Clones were sequenced by immunoSEQ multiplex PCR, and TCRdb holds only the in-frame ones, with some missing. The data show 150,000 to 200,000 clones, 9% to 10% seen once. The sample taken for sequencing was central memory CD4+ T cells from blood. The chain recombines TRBV10-3 with TRBJ2-2; maybe TRBD2 (6 bases). This receptor was taken from a woman in her 30s with type 1 diabetes. The CDR3 DNA follows: TGTGCCATCAGGCCCGATGGTAGTAGCGGAAAGCGAGGCACCGGGGAGCTGTTTTTT. Amino acid sequence: CAIRPDGSSGKRGTGELFF.